The 10 T cell receptor beta chains presented below share a single source sample, sequenced in a study of regulatory T cells in long-lasting Graves disease. Time point: newly diagnosed GD, antithyroid drugs for less than 3 months. Scientists built the TCR library using RNA that was extracted from PBMCs. Assembly of TCR beta libraries relied on iRepertoire HTBI primers together with Arm-PCR of CDR3 regions. Each CDR3 protein gets one entry after TCRdb re-called the multiplex PCR reads with MiXCR. The sample shows about 530,000 distinct CDR3 sequences, roughly 16% of them seen only once. These data also featured in a second study, about T cells in Graves' hyperthyroidism and ophthalmopathy.

This specimen consisted of peripheral blood mononuclear cells (PBMCs), obtained at new diagnosis, from a patient treated with antithyroid drugs. All receptors derive from a woman aged 35-65 years with Graves disease.

This clonotype was detected many times. V and J are TRBV12-3 or TRBV12-4 and TRBJ2-3; D tentatively fits TRBD1 or TRBD2 (6 bases each). V lost 2 bases and J lost 7, with 19 bases in between. CDR3 length: 16 amino acids. CDR3 sequence reads: CASSLKGGGKRNTQYF. The CDR3 bases are TGTGCCAGCAGTTTAAAAGGAGGGGGAAAAAGAAATACGCAGTATTTT.

This clonotype was seen more than once but under ten times. This sequence joins TRBV7-9 and TRBJ1-1; 10 nucleotides align to TRBD1. J lost 5 bases, V lost 1 base, and 4 bases had no gene match. The CDR3 covers 15 residues. Germline V CDR1 and CDR2: SEHNR, FQNEAQ (reference sequence). The CDR3 coding sequence is TGTGCCAGCAGCTTAGGACAGGGGGCTCGTACTGAAGCTTTCTTT. Protein: CASSLGQGARTEAFF.

The table lists this clonotype with a few counts. The chain combines TRBV5-4 with TRBJ2-3; 9 nucleotides line up with TRBD2. CDR3 length: 17 amino acids. V trimming: 1 base; J trimming: 6 bases; junction bases outside the gene matches: 12. The germline CDR1 and CDR2 sequences are SGHNT and YYREEE (reference sequence). The CDR3 here is CASSLRRGGGVSDTQYF. Here the CDR3 DNA reads TGTGCCAGCAGCTTGCGGCGGGGGGGCGGAGTTTCGGATACGCAGTATTTT.

This clonotype has just a few counts. The V call is TRBV29-1, the J call TRBJ1-2, with D possibly TRBD1 on 5 matching bases. The CDR3 runs to 13 residues. Germline lookup yields CDR1 SQVTM and CDR2 ANQGSEA. The ends were cut back, 3 bases at V and 1 base at J, with 9 bases in the middle. The CDR3 loop is CSVDGRGNYGYTF. The DNA for the CDR3 is TGCAGCGTTGATGGTAGGGGTAACTATGGCTACACCTTC.

The chain joins TRBV10-2 to TRBJ1-5; the D gene is possibly TRBD1 (6 bases). The CDR3 runs 14 residues. V was shortened by 3 bases and J by 5 bases, with 11 bases between the two germline ends. Germline assignment: CDR1 WSHSY and CDR2 SAAADI. The CDR3 region has the DNA TGCGCCAGCAGTGACCAGGGGATGGATCAGCCCCAGCATTTT. Its translation is CASSDQGMDQPQHF.

This clonotype was observed a handful of times. The genes are TRBV10-3 and TRBJ2-7; 8 bases are a match to TRBD1. The CDR3 is 15 amino acids. Looked up from germline, CDR1 is ENHRY and CDR2 is SYGVKD. J was trimmed by 3 bases and V by 6 bases; bases with no gene match: 10. The CDR3 DNA sequence: TGTGCCATCAGCTACCCAGGACAGGGTGTCTACGAGCAGTACTTC. Its protein is CAISYPGQGVYEQYF.

For this clonotype: The germline gene is not matched at one end of the junction; a read error may be the cause. V usage is TRBV4-1 and J usage is TRBJ2-7; D remains unclear. The germline V gene has CDR1 MGHRA and CDR2 YSYEKL. The CDR3 has 12 amino acids. The CDR3 here is CASSHRPSEQYF. The DNA of the CDR3 is TGTGCCAGCAGCCACCGCCCAAGCGAGCAGTACTTC.

This clonotype turned up a few times. The chain uses TRBV9 and TRBJ2-1; TRBD2 aligns across 10 bases. The CDR3 contains 14 residues. Unmatched junction bases numbered 2, after V lost 1 base and J lost 7 bases. Germline V gene sequence: CDR1 SGDLS, CDR2 YYNGEE. CDR3: CASSVTSGENEQFF. In DNA, the CDR3 is TGTGCCAGCAGCGTAACTAGCGGGGAAAATGAGCAGTTCTTC.

This clonotype was recorded a few times. In DNA, the CDR3 is TGCAGTGCTAGCAGGGCTAGCGGGGGTGGTGAGCAGTTCTTC. Its protein product is CSASRASGGGEQFF. J is TRBJ2-1 and V is TRBV20-1, with TRBD2 matching 10 bases. V shed 3 bases, J shed 9 bases, and the junction held 8 bases outside the gene matches. The CDR3 spans 14 residues. Germline CDR1 DFQATT, CDR2 SNEGSKA (reference sequence).

V usage is TRBV12-3 or TRBV12-4 and J usage is TRBJ2-3, with 11 bases identical to TRBD2. CDR3 size: 17 residues. The trim removed 6 bases at V and 0 bases at J, leaving 8 bases unmatched. The CDR3 DNA follows: TGTGCCAGCAGGCGGGCTAGCGGGGGGCCTAGCACAGATACGCAGTATTTT. Amino acid sequence: CASRRASGGPSTDTQYF.